One sample yielded the 24 T cell receptor beta chains listed below, sequenced in a study of OX40 agonist ivuxolimab in advanced cancers. Using immunoSEQ multiplex PCR, the repertoire was profiled, and TCRdb retains in-frame clones only, with some absent. The sample consists of more than 80,000 clones, around 90% of them appearing once. The source material was CD4+ or CD8+ T cells sorted from blood, sampled in a trial of the OX40 agonist ivuxolimab. These receptors were taken from an adult with an advanced solid tumor such as melanoma, head and neck, liver or kidney cancer.

The chain joins TRBV4-3 to TRBJ2-3; 14 nucleotides align to TRBD2. V shed 3 bases and J 3 bases; nucleotides not matched to a gene: 8. Germline values: CDR1 LGHNA, CDR2 YSLEER. The CDR3 consists of 18 residues. Written as DNA, the CDR3 is TGCGCCAGCAGCCATGAAGGACTAGCGGGAGGTATAACAGATACGCAGTATTTT. Encoded protein: CASSHEGLAGGITDTQYF.

V gene TRBV11-2 combines with J gene TRBJ2-3, with D unclear. V lost 0 bases to trimming and J lost 1 base, with 5 bases between them. The length of the CDR3 is 14 residues. Germline V gene sequence: CDR1 SGHAT, CDR2 FQNNGV. CDR3 DNA sequence: TGTGCCAGCAGCTTAGATTCTGGCACAGATACGCAGTATTTT. Translating it yields CASSLDSGTDTQYF.

The chain joins TRBV2 to TRBJ2-3, with 9 bases lining up with TRBD2. The J segment lost 14 bases and the V segment lost 2 bases, leaving 8 bases of the junction unmatched. CDR1 and CDR2 (germline): SNHLY, FYNNEI. The CDR3 spans 13 residues. CDR3 sequence (DNA): TGTGCCAGCAGTGAATGGACCGGGACTAGCACGTATTTT. It translates to CASSEWTGTSTYF.

This rearrangement joins TRBV4-1 to TRBJ2-3; no clear D gene. This CDR3 has 17 residues. CDR1 and CDR2 (germline): MGHRA, YSYEKL. V lost 2 bases, J lost 0 bases, and 15 bases lay in between. CDR3 sequence (DNA): TGCGCCAGCAGCCAATTCGCCGGACGCTTTAGCACAGATACGCAGTATTTT. The encoded protein is CASSQFAGRFSTDTQYF.

This chain joins TRBV18 and TRBJ1-1; D gene uncertain. V was trimmed by 1 base and J by 2 bases, leaving 17 bases between them. The CDR3 has 17 residues. Germline-derived CDR1 and CDR2 are KGHSH and LQKENI. The CDR3 spells CASSPLVGSGLNTEAFF. Written as DNA, the CDR3 is TGTGCCAGCTCACCACTGGTCGGGTCGGGCCTCAACACTGAAGCTTTCTTT.

This chain connects TRBV5-4 to TRBJ2-3; D unclear. Germline CDR1 and CDR2: SGHNT and YYREEE (reference sequence). The CDR3 sequence is 13 residues long. The CDR3 DNA follows: TGTGTCGCGAGCCCGGTTCCCACAGATACGCAGTATTTT. Its translation is CVASPVPTDTQYF.

The chain joins TRBV19 to TRBJ1-2; a weak D match, TRBD1 (5 bases). Trimming stripped 1 base from V and 8 bases from J, with 20 bases between. CDR1 is LNHDA, CDR2 SQIVND, per germline (reference sequence). CDR3 size: 16 residues. The CDR3 sequence: CASSIVRQFVGGGYTF. The DNA for the CDR3 is TGTGCCAGTAGTATAGTGAGACAGTTTGTGGGAGGAGGCTACACCTTC.

This chain links TRBV30 with TRBJ1-2, with unresolved D. Per germline, CDR1 GTSNPN and CDR2 SVGIG (reference sequence). This CDR3 has 14 amino acids. Trimming removed 8 bases from V and 3 bases from J, with 19 bases in between. CDR3 sequence reads: CALESLGLDYGYTF. For the CDR3, the DNA is TGTGCCCTGGAGTCCCTGGGGTTAGACTATGGCTACACCTTC.

The chain is built from TRBV11-3 and TRBJ2-1; D possibly matches TRBD1 or TRBD2 (5 bases each). The V gene lost 5 bases and the J gene lost 5 bases, with 13 bases spanning the gap. The CDR3 has 14 amino acids. CDR1 and CDR2 from the germline V gene are SGHNT and YENEEA. The chain's CDR3 is CASSPTGTHNEQFF. CDR3 coding DNA: TGTGCCAGCAGCCCTACCGGGACGCACAATGAGCAGTTCTTC.

This rearrangement joins TRBV28 to TRBJ2-1, with 10 bases that match TRBD2. This CDR3 has 17 amino acids. J lost 2 bases, V lost 4 bases, and 8 bases had no gene match. Germline V CDR1 and CDR2: MDHEN, SYDVKM. CDR3 nucleotide sequence: TGTGCCAGCAGTTGGGCTAGCGGGGGTTGGCCCTACAATGAGCAGTTCTTC. Translating it yields CASSWASGGWPYNEQFF.

The rearrangement links TRBV6-5 to TRBJ2-1, with D hard to call. V shed 3 bases and J shed 4 bases, with 7 bases lying between them. The germline V gene has CDR1 MNHEY and CDR2 SVGAGI. The CDR3 totals 13 residues. The CDR3 loop is CASSYRQYNEQFF. CDR3 coding DNA: TGTGCCAGCAGTTATCGCCAGTACAATGAGCAGTTCTTC.

The V call is TRBV7-2, the J call TRBJ2-1; tentatively, D is TRBD1 (5 bases). V lost 2 bases to trimming and J lost 8 bases, with 7 bases between them. This CDR3 spans 12 amino acids. From germline, CDR1 is SGHTA and CDR2 FQGNSA. CDR3 residues: CASSLQGHEQFF. The DNA for the CDR3 is TGTGCCAGCAGCTTACAGGGCCATGAGCAGTTCTTC.

This chain links TRBV5-6 with TRBJ1-2; 8 nucleotides line up with TRBD1. Trimming cost V 1 base and J 5 bases; bases outside gene matches: 4. The CDR3 has 14 residues. Germline CDR1 is SGHDT and CDR2 is YYEEEE. CDR3 DNA: TGTGCCAGCAGCTTGAGGGGACAGGTTTATGGCTACACCTTC. Protein: CASSLRGQVYGYTF.

The CDR3 DNA is TGTGCCAGCAGCGTAGGACTCCTGGGCCAGCCCCAGCATTTT. It encodes CASSVGLLGQPQHF. The chain joins TRBV9 to TRBJ1-5; unclear D gene. The CDR3 loop spans 14 amino acids. The V end lost 0 bases, the J end lost 7 bases, and 11 bases lay between the germline ends. CDR1 and CDR2 from the germline V gene are SGDLS and YYNGEE.

This sequence joins TRBV10-2 and TRBJ2-3, with D perhaps matching TRBD1 (6 bases). Germline V gene sequence: CDR1 WSHSY, CDR2 SAAADI. V lost 5 bases to trimming and J lost 6 bases, with 9 bases between them. CDR3 length: 12 amino acids. Written as DNA, the CDR3 is TGCGCCAGCAGTCCAGGGGACGATACGCAGTATTTT. The encoded protein is CASSPGDDTQYF.

The CDR3: CASSLASRGGPSSLSGYTF. Here the CDR3 DNA reads TGTGCCAGCAGCTTAGCCTCTCGGGGGGGGCCGTCATCTCTCTCTGGCTACACCTTC. The rearrangement uses TRBV7-2 and TRBJ1-2, with D perhaps matching TRBD1 (6 bases). Germline V lookup: CDR1 SGHTA, CDR2 FQGNSA. The ends were cut back, 0 bases at V and 7 bases at J, with 27 bases in the middle. This CDR3 has 19 amino acids.

The V call is TRBV9, the J call TRBJ1-4; 7 bases agree with TRBD1. This CDR3 has 17 residues. Germline loops: CDR1 SGDLS, CDR2 YYNGEE. Losses at the gene ends were 4 bases for V and 10 bases for J; bases not matched to a gene: 19. The CDR3: CASSPRESTGKSGKLFF. Written as DNA, the CDR3 is TGTGCCAGCAGCCCCCGAGAGTCGACAGGGAAAAGTGGAAAACTGTTTTTT.

This clone has just a few counts. The CDR3 coding sequence is TGTGCCAGCAGCTTAAGACAGCAACAAGAGACCCAGTACTTC. This codes for CASSLRQQQETQYF. J is TRBJ2-5 and V is TRBV7-8, with D maybe TRBD1 (5 bases). Trimming pared 2 bases from V and 2 bases from J, leaving 9 bases between. The CDR3 is made up of 14 amino acids. From germline, CDR1 is SGHVS and CDR2 FQNEAQ. Combining the CDR3 with reference TRBV7-8 and TRBJ2-5 gives the whole variable domain GAGVSQSPRYKVAKRGQDVALRCDPISGHVSLFWYQQALGQGPEFLTYFQNEAQLDKSGLPSDRFFAERPEGSVSTLKIQRTQQEDSAVYLCASSLRQQQETQYFGPGTRLLVL.

This rearrangement joins TRBV19 to TRBJ2-2; a weak D match, TRBD2 (5 bases). The V gene's germline CDR1 is LNHDA and CDR2 SQIVND (reference sequence). The V end lost 3 bases, the J end lost 4 bases, and 12 bases lay between the germline ends. CDR3 length: 15 amino acids. The CDR3 DNA reads TGTGCCAGTAGTATGAGTTCGGGGTCCACCGGGGAGCTGTTTTTT. Protein product: CASSMSSGSTGELFF.

The chain is built from TRBV7-2 and TRBJ1-2, with TRBD1 matching 8 bases. Germline lookup yields CDR1 SGHTA and CDR2 FQGNSA. This CDR3 is 13 amino acids long. V lost 8 bases and J lost 3; bases outside the gene matches: 5. CDR3 loop: CASRGQGHYGYTF. In DNA, the CDR3 is TGTGCCAGCCGCGGACAGGGCCACTATGGCTACACCTTC.

The CDR3 loop reads CASSLTSGTSNEQFF. The CDR3 DNA sequence: TGTGCCAGCAGCCTCACTAGCGGGACGTCCAATGAGCAGTTCTTC. The genes are TRBV7-2 and TRBJ2-1, with TRBD2 matching 10 bases. This CDR3 spans 15 amino acids. Trimming at V came to 5 bases and at J to 6 bases, leaving 7 bases not matched to a gene. CDR1 is SGHTA, CDR2 FQGNSA, per germline. Full variable domain (rest looked up from reference TRBV7-2 and TRBJ2-1): GAGVSQSPSNKVTEKGKDVELRCDPISGHTALYWYRQSLGQGLEFLIYFQGNSAPDKSGLPSDRFSAERTGGSVSTLTIQRTQQEDSAVYLCASSLTSGTSNEQFFGPGTRLTVL.

The gene calls are TRBV30 and TRBJ2-7, with D hard to call. The ends were cut back, 3 bases at V and 3 bases at J, with 15 bases in the middle. The CDR3 length is 14 residues. Germline CDR1 and CDR2: GTSNPN and SVGIG (reference sequence). CDR3 amino acids: CAWSPIGPLYEQYF. CDR3 DNA sequence: TGTGCCTGGAGCCCAATAGGGCCCCTCTACGAGCAGTACTTC. Based on the CDR3 plus reference TRBV30 and TRBJ2-7, the full variable domain is SQTIHQWPATLVQPVGSPLSLECTVEGTSNPNLYWYRQAAGRGLQLLFYSVGIGQISSEVPQNLSASRPQDRQFILSSKKLLLSDSGFYLCAWSPIGPLYEQYFGPGTRLTVT.

The chain employs TRBV4-2 and TRBJ2-7; 12 bases are a match to TRBD1. Trimming cost V 0 bases and J 5 bases; bases outside gene matches: 5. The germline gives CDR1 LGHNA, CDR2 YNFKEQ. CDR3 length equals 16 residues. The CDR3 protein is CASSQDVGTGGNEQYF. The CDR3 coding sequence is TGTGCCAGCAGCCAAGATGTTGGGACAGGGGGCAACGAGCAGTACTTC.

The chain links TRBV6-1 to TRBJ2-4; D is unresolved. The CDR3 has 17 residues. Between the trimmed V and J ends, which lost 1 base and 0 bases, there was a span of 13 bases. Per germline, CDR1 MNHNS and CDR2 SASEGT. CDR3 DNA sequence: TGTGCCAGCAGTGAAGAAGGACGCCGGCTAGCCAAAAACATTCAGTACTTC. It codes for CASSEEGRRLAKNIQYF.